This T cell receptor (beta chain) originates from a study of Ad26.COV2.S vaccination and SARS-CoV-2 variants. This clone has a handful of counts. Its antigen is unknown. Only in-frame clones appear in the TCRdb table, and some are missing; sequencing was by immunoSEQ multiplex PCR. Here the sample spans about 87,000 clones, less than 85% being singletons. This CDR3 has 14 amino acids. V lost 7 bases and J lost 11; bases outside the gene matches: 13. Germline V lookup: CDR1 LNHDA, CDR2 SQIVND (reference sequence). Whole-study results and caveats: Following vaccination, spike-specific CD8+ and CD4+ T cell responses reportedly exhibited substantial breadth. Using TCR breadth and depth analyses may have led to underestimated total T cell responses. Vaccine recipients showed a spike-specific TCR breadth that was higher than in placebo recipients. The study found similar non-spike TCR breadth in vaccine and placebo recipients.

This clonotype originated in a human donor who had recovered from COVID-19. Sequences were derived from peripheral blood, sampled after recovery from COVID-19. V usage is TRBV19 and J usage is TRBJ2-1; 8 bases are shared with TRBD1. The CDR3 spells CASTDTGGSLKQFF. DNA for the CDR3: TGTGCCAGTACCGATACAGGGGGGAGCCTGAAGCAGTTCTTC. Supplemented by reference TRBV19 and TRBJ2-1, the full variable domain reads DGGITQSPKYLFRKEGQNVTLSCEQNLNHDAMYWYRQDPGQGLRLIYYSQIVNDFQKGDIAEGYSVSREKKESFPLTVTSAQKNPTAFYLCASTDTGGSLKQFFGPGTRLTVL.